This T cell receptor (beta chain) was identified during a study of response to subunit inactivated influenza vaccine. In TCRdb, the RT-PCR reads were re-called with MiXCR into one record per CDR3 protein. The table includes roughly 190,000 distinct CDR3 sequences, over 9.5% detected once. CDR3 length equals 14 residues. The V and J ends lost 5 bases and 4 bases, in that order; junction bases with no gene match: 8. Germline V gene sequence: CDR1 SGDLS, CDR2 YYNGEE. This clonotype has only a few counts. These data also featured in a second study, about T cells expressing NK-cell markers. From that study: A 5'RACE template switching approach incorporating UMIs was used to make TCR beta cDNA.

J is TRBJ2-5 and V is TRBV9; TRBD2 aligns across 7 bases. The source is a man aged 50-59 years who received an inactivated influenza vaccine. The sequencing here drew on CD8+ T cells sorted from PBMCs, taken about 12 days after vaccination. For the CDR3, the DNA is TGTGCCAGCAGTCCTGGGGGGGTTGGAGAGACCCAGTACTTC. This encodes CASSPGGVGETQYF.